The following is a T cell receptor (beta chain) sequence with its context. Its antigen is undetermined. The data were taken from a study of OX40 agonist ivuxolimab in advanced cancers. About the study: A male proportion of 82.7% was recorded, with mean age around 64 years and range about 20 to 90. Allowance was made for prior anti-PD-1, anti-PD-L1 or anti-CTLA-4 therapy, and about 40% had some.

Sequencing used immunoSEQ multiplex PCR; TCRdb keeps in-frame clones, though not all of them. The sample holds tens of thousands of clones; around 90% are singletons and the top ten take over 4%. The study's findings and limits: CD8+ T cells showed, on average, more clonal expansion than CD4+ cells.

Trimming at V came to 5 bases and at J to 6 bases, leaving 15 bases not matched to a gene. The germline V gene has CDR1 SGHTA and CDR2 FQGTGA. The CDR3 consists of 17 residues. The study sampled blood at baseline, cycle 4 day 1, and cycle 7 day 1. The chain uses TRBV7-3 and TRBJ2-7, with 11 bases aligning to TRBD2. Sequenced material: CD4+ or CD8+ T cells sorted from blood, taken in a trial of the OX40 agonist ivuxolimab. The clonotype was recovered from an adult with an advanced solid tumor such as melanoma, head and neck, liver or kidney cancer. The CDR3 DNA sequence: TGTGCCAGCAGCCCTCTGGTAGTAGCGGGAGGGCCTCTCGAGCAGTACTTC. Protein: CASSPLVVAGGPLEQYF.